These 27 T cell receptor beta chains came from one sample sequenced in a study of blood T cell repertoires in COVID-19. Clones were read by immunoSEQ multiplex PCR, and TCRdb kept only the in-frame ones, dropping some. Among about 67,000 clones, roughly 90% were seen once, and the ten largest hold just under 4.5%. Sequencing input: peripheral blood. These receptors all stem from a man in his forties or fifties with active COVID-19.

The V and J genes are TRBV4-2 and TRBJ2-2, with TRBD2 matching over 10 bases. The trim removed 4 bases at V and 4 bases at J, leaving 6 bases unmatched. This CDR3 contains 16 residues. The germline CDR1 and CDR2 sequences are LGHNA and YNFKEQ. Here the CDR3 reads CASSPSSGRATGELFF. In nucleotides, the CDR3 is TGTGCCAGCAGCCCCTCGAGCGGGAGGGCCACCGGGGAGCTGTTTTTT.

The rearrangement uses TRBV6-2 or TRBV6-3 and TRBJ1-1, with D possibly TRBD1 on 5 matching bases. Trimming took off 0 bases at V and 1 base at J, with 18 bases between the two ends. The germline gives CDR1 MNHEY, CDR2 SVGEGT. This CDR3 is built from 18 residues. The CDR3 DNA follows: TGTGCCAGCAGTTACTCTTCCACCGGGACTCACGCGAACACTGAAGCTTTCTTT. It encodes CASSYSSTGTHANTEAFF.

V usage is TRBV6-5 and J usage is TRBJ1-5, with TRBD1 matching over 7 bases. The CDR3 has 15 residues. Germline-derived CDR1 and CDR2 are MNHEY and SVGAGI. Trimming at V came to 8 bases and at J to 0 bases, leaving 7 bases not matched to a gene. CDR3 sequence (DNA): TGTGCCAGCGGGACAGAAAGATATAGCAATCAGCCCCAGCATTTT. Its protein is CASGTERYSNQPQHF.

The chain has TRBV7-2 and TRBJ1-2; D is perhaps TRBD1 (5 bases). CDR3 length: 15 residues. Germline V gene sequence: CDR1 SGHTA, CDR2 FQGNSA. With 1 base removed from V and 5 bases from J, the gap between germline ends came to 14 bases. CDR3 residues: CASSLGNRGLYGYTF. CDR3 nucleotide sequence: TGTGCCAGCAGCTTAGGGAATAGGGGCCTATATGGCTACACCTTC.

The rearrangement uses TRBV27 and TRBJ1-5, with a possible D match to TRBD1 (5 bases). Germline V CDR1 and CDR2: MNHEY, SMNVEV (reference sequence). Trimming shortened V by 4 bases and J by 6 bases, and 19 bases separated the two germline ends. The CDR3 is 16 amino acids. CDR3 in DNA: TGTGCCAGCAGTTCCTGGGGGGGAAACGAGGGTCAGCCCCAGCATTTT. This translates into CASSSWGGNEGQPQHF.

CDR3 DNA sequence: TGTGCCAGCAGCGTTCGGGACAGCTTCAATCAGCCCCAGCATTTT. Protein product: CASSVRDSFNQPQHF. The chain couples TRBV7-2 to TRBJ1-5, with 7 bases lining up with TRBD1. Germline V gene sequence: CDR1 SGHTA, CDR2 FQGNSA. The CDR3 consists of 15 residues. V gave up 5 bases and J gave up 3 bases; unmatched junction bases: 7.

The chain links TRBV4-1 to TRBJ2-5, with a possible D match to TRBD2 (5 bases). Looked up from germline, CDR1 is MGHRA and CDR2 is YSYEKL. This CDR3 is built from 15 residues. V was pared by 0 bases and J by 1 base, with 9 bases between. The CDR3 DNA is TGCGCCAGCAGCCAAGATTCGGGGATCCAAGAGACCCAGTACTTC. This codes for CASSQDSGIQETQYF.

DNA for the CDR3: TGCGCCAGCAGTACCGAGGGGGTCAACACCGGGGAGCTGTTTTTT. Translated: CASSTEGVNTGELFF. The chain employs TRBV5-1 and TRBJ2-2, with D maybe TRBD1 (6 bases). With 5 bases removed from V and 2 bases from J, the gap between germline ends came to 13 bases. This CDR3 has 15 residues. Germline values: CDR1 SGHRS, CDR2 YFSETQ.

This clone was found once. The chain recombines TRBV12-5 with TRBJ2-7, with a tentative D call TRBD1 (9 bases). The germline V gene has CDR1 LGHNT and CDR2 FRNRAP. Deletions cut 5 bases from V and 6 bases from J, with 23 bases between. This CDR3 spans 16 amino acids. The CDR3 region has the DNA TGTGCTAGTGGTACCCCGGGAGGGACAGGGACGGGCGAGCAGTACTTC. It encodes CASGTPGGTGTGEQYF.

The CDR3 coding sequence is TGTGCCAGCACTATAGCGGGATTTCAAGAGACCCAGTACTTC. Translation: CASTIAGFQETQYF. The chain links TRBV28 to TRBJ2-5; 8 positions match TRBD2. J lost 2 bases, V lost 7 bases, and 6 bases had no gene match. Per germline, CDR1 MDHEN and CDR2 SYDVKM. CDR3 length: 14 residues. Variable domain in full (rest from reference TRBV28 and TRBJ2-5): DVKVTQSSRYLVKRTGEKVFLECVQDMDHENMFWYRQDPGLGLRLIYFSYDVKMKEKGDIPEGYSVSREKKERFSLILESASTNQTSMYLCASTIAGFQETQYFGPGTRLLVL.

The chain uses TRBV7-2 and TRBJ2-1, with 13 bases matching TRBD2. This CDR3 has 16 amino acids. The V gene end was trimmed by 1 base and the J gene end by 5 bases; junction bases not matched to a gene: 2. The germline V gene has CDR1 SGHTA and CDR2 FQGNSA. The CDR3 nucleotides are TGTGCCAGCAGCTTAGTGGGACTAGCGGGAAACAATGAGCAGTTCTTC. Protein product: CASSLVGLAGNNEQFF.

The CDR3 loop reads CAISTSTYEQYF. CDR3 DNA: TGTGCCATTTCGACTAGCACCTACGAGCAGTACTTC. The V call is TRBV10-3, the J call TRBJ2-7, with 7 positions matching TRBD2. Unmatched junction bases numbered 4, after V lost 9 bases and J lost 2 bases. Germline assignment: CDR1 ENHRY and CDR2 SYGVKD. The CDR3 consists of 12 residues.

The chain employs TRBV15 and TRBJ2-3; D is ambiguous. V lost 0 bases, J lost 0 bases, and 7 bases lay in between. This CDR3 region has 15 residues. Germline CDR1 reads LNHNV; CDR2 reads YYDKDF (reference sequence). CDR3 in DNA: TGTGCCACCAGCAGAGACCCCCTTAGCACAGATACGCAGTATTTT. The encoded protein is CATSRDPLSTDTQYF.

The sample holds a few counts of this clone. This rearrangement joins TRBV5-4 to TRBJ1-5; D uncertain. The V end lost 4 bases, the J end lost 3 bases, and 2 bases lay between the germline ends. CDR1 SGHNT and CDR2 YYREEE come from the germline V gene (reference sequence). CDR3 length: 11 residues. As DNA, the CDR3 is TGTGCCAGCAGCCTCAATCAGCCCCAGCATTTT. Protein product: CASSLNQPQHF.

The V call is TRBV30, the J call TRBJ1-1; D is uncertain. V lost 4 bases and J lost 5, with 8 bases in between. Germline CDR1 GTSNPN, CDR2 SVGIG (reference sequence). The CDR3 sequence is 11 residues long. CDR3 protein: CAWTLQTEAFF. CDR3 in DNA: TGTGCCTGGACCCTGCAGACTGAAGCTTTCTTT.

The genes are TRBV28 and TRBJ1-1; TRBD1 is a possible D gene (6 bases). This CDR3 has 14 amino acids. Trimming pared 7 bases from V and 3 bases from J, leaving 15 bases between. Germline values: CDR1 MDHEN, CDR2 SYDVKM. The CDR3 bases are TGTGCCAGCATCCCGGGGGGGGGCTACACTGAAGCTTTCTTT. This translates into CASIPGGGYTEAFF.

The V call is TRBV3-1 (or the pseudogene TRBV3-2), the J call TRBJ2-2, with TRBD2 identical over 9 bases. There are 15 residues in the CDR3. CDR1 and CDR2 from the germline V gene are LGHDT and YNNKEL (reference sequence). After removal of 4 bases from V and 5 bases from J, the junction contained 5 bases not matched to a gene. The CDR3 DNA follows: TGTGCCAGCAGCCGTAGCGGGGGCGGTACCGGGGAGCTGTTTTTT. Protein sequence: CASSRSGGGTGELFF.

V and J are TRBV2 and TRBJ2-3; TRBD1 is a possible D gene (5 bases). CDR1 SNHLY and CDR2 FYNNEI come from the germline V gene. V was pared by 6 bases and J by 6 bases, with 16 bases between. The CDR3 has 14 residues. CDR3 DNA: TGTGCCAGCAGCCGAAGGGGCTCGGTGGATACGCAGTATTTT. Residues: CASSRRGSVDTQYF.

CDR3 bases: TGCGCCAGCAGCCCCTCGGGGGGGACAGAGTATGAAAAACTGTTTTTT. Translation: CASSPSGGTEYEKLFF. This chain connects TRBV4-1 to TRBJ1-4, with 7 bases that match TRBD1. The junction had 11 bases not matched to a gene; V was cut back by 4 bases and J by 6 bases. This CDR3 spans 16 amino acids. Germline values: CDR1 MGHRA, CDR2 YSYEKL.

The chain joins TRBV6-1 to TRBJ2-3, with 7 bases identical to TRBD2. Germline V CDR1 and CDR2: MNHNS, SASEGT. CDR3 length: 14 amino acids. The J segment lost 4 bases and the V segment lost 1 base, leaving 2 bases of the junction unmatched. The CDR3 loop is CASSEVGRADTQYF. In DNA form, the CDR3 reads TGTGCCAGCAGTGAAGTGGGGAGGGCAGATACGCAGTATTTT.

This chain uses TRBV5-1 with TRBJ1-1, with D possibly matching TRBD1 (6 bases). CDR3 length: 14 amino acids. The germline CDR1 and CDR2 sequences are SGHRS and YFSETQ. The germline V and J ends were trimmed by 6 bases and 5 bases, with 17 bases remaining between them. DNA for the CDR3: TGCGCCAGCACCCTGACGGGTAGGGGGACTGAAGCTTTCTTT. Translating gives CASTLTGRGTEAFF.

This clone was seen a handful of times. The V call is TRBV29-1, the J call TRBJ1-2, with 7 bases lining up with TRBD1. The V segment lost 7 bases and the J segment 8 bases; nucleotides outside the gene matches: 10. From germline, CDR1 is SQVTM and CDR2 ANQGSEA. The CDR3 consists of 12 residues. This chain's CDR3 is CSAQTGPGGYTF. The CDR3 nucleotides read TGCAGCGCTCAGACAGGGCCGGGCGGCTACACCTTC.

The CDR3 loop is CASSISGTAYGYTF. CDR3 nucleotides: TGTGCCAGCAGCATATCTGGGACAGCTTATGGCTACACCTTC. The rearrangement uses TRBV6-8 and TRBJ1-2; TRBD1 agrees at 7 bases. The CDR3 runs 14 residues. V lost 6 bases, J lost 5 bases, and 9 bases stayed unmatched. CDR1 is MNHGY, CDR2 SAAAGT, per germline.

The CDR3: CASSTGRAGELFF. In DNA form, the CDR3 reads TGTGCCAGCTCCACAGGGAGGGCCGGGGAGCTGTTTTTT. V usage is TRBV12-3 or TRBV12-4 and J usage is TRBJ2-2, with a weak D call TRBD2 (7 bases). CDR3 length equals 13 residues. Trimming shortened V by 8 bases and J by 6 bases, and 13 bases separated the two germline ends.

The chain links TRBV15 to TRBJ2-2, with 11 bases lining up with TRBD1. The CDR3 runs to 16 residues. V shed 5 bases and J 6 bases; nucleotides not matched to a gene: 8. Per the germline V gene, CDR1 is LNHNV and CDR2 is YYDKDF (reference sequence). The CDR3 nucleotides read TGTGCCACCAGCCTCCGGGACAGGGGGATAGCCGGGGAGCTGTTTTTT. Residues: CATSLRDRGIAGELFF. Variable domain in full (rest from reference TRBV15 and TRBJ2-2): DAMVIQNPRYQVTQFGKPVTLSCSQTLNHNVMYWYQQKSSQAPKLLFHYYDKDFNNEADTPDNFQSRRPNTSFCFLDIRSPGLGDTAMYLCATSLRDRGIAGELFFGEGSRLTVL.

The gene calls are TRBV2 and TRBJ1-2, with D maybe TRBD1 (5 bases). V was cut by 6 bases and J by 1 base, with 21 bases left in between. In germline, CDR1 is SNHLY, CDR2 FYNNEI. The CDR3 loop spans 17 amino acids. In DNA, the CDR3 is TGTGCCAGCAGCGGGGGGGGTACACCCTTCGGTAACTATGGCTACACCTTC. Residues: CASSGGGTPFGNYGYTF.

The genes are TRBV29-1 and TRBJ2-5, with D possibly TRBD1 on 7 matching bases. With 5 bases removed from V and 9 bases from J, the gap between germline ends came to 22 bases. The CDR3 has 14 amino acids. In germline, CDR1 is SQVTM, CDR2 ANQGSEA. CDR3 in DNA: TGCAGCGTTAGGGCGGGGACAGCCAAAGTGGCCCAGTACTTC. Amino acids: CSVRAGTAKVAQYF.